The present T cell receptor beta chain was sequenced within a study of tumor-infiltrating lymphocytes in oesophageal squamous cell carcinoma. Using its own MiXCR run on the PCR reads, TCRdb lists one record per CDR3 protein. There are under 20,000 distinct CDR3 sequences in the sample; around 44% occur only once, and more than 25% lies in the top ten. V shed 3 bases and J shed 4 bases, with 7 bases lying between them. The CDR3 runs 13 residues. The germline CDR1 and CDR2 sequences are SGHVS and FNYEAQ. The receptor comes from a male donor with esophageal squamous cell carcinoma. The chain uses TRBV7-6 and TRBJ2-1; D gene unclear. Material: esophageal tumor tissue. The CDR3 reads CASSFQSYNEQFF. Here the CDR3 DNA reads TGTGCCAGCAGCTTCCAGTCATACAATGAGCAGTTCTTC.